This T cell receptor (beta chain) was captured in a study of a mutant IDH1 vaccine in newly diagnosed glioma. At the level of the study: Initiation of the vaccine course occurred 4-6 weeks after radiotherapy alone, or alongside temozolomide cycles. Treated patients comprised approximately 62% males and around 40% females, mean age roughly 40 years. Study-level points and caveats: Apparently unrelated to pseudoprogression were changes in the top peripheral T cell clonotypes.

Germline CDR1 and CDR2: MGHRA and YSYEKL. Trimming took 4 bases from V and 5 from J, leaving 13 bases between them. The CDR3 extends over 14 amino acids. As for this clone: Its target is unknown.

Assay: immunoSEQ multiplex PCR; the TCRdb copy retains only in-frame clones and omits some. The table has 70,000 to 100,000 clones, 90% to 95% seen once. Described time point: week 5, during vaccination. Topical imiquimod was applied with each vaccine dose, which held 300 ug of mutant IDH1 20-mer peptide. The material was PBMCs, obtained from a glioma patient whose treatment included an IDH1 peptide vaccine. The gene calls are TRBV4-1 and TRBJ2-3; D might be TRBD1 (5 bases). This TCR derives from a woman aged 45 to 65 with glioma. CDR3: CASSPLGDGDTQYF. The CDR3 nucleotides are TGCGCCAGCAGCCCCTTAGGGGATGGAGATACGCAGTATTTT.